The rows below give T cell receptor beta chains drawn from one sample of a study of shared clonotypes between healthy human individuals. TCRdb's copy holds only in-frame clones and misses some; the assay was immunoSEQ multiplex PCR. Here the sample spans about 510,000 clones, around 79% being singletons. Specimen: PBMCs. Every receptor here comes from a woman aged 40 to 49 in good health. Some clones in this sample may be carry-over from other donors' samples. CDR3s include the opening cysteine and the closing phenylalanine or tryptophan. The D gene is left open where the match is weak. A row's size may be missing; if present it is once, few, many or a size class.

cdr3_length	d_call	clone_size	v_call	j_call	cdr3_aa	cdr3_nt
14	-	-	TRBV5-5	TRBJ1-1	CASSLGTGNTEAFF	TGTGCCAGCAGCTTGGGGACGGGGAACACTGAAGCTTTCTTT
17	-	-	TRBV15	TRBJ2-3	CATSRGGSFRSTDTQYF	TGTGCCACCAGCAGAGGAGGGAGTTTCCGTAGCACAGATACGCAGTATTTT
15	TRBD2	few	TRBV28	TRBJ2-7	CASTGRASGLKEQYF	TGTGCCAGCACCGGTCGGGCTAGCGGGCTAAAAGAGCAGTACTTC
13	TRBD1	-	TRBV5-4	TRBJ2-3	CASSQTGEYTQYF	TGTGCCAGCAGCCAGACAGGGGAGTATACGCAGTATTTT
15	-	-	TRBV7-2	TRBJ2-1	CASSLARTTFNEQFF	TGTGCCAGCAGCTTGGCACGGACTACCTTCAATGAGCAGTTCTTC
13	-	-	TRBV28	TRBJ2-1	CASSLTRLNEQFF	TGTGCCAGCAGTTTAACCAGACTGAATGAGCAGTTCTTC
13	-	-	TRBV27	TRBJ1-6	CASMWLDGTPLHF	TGTGCCAGCATGTGGCTCGATGGCACACCCCTCCACTTT
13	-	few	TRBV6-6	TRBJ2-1	CASSLRDNNEQFF	TGTGCCAGCAGTTTGAGAGACAACAATGAGCAGTTCTTC
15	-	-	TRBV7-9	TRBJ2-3	CASSQSGISTDTQYF	TGTGCCAGCAGCCAAAGCGGCATCAGCACAGATACGCAGTATTTT
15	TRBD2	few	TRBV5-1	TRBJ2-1	CASSLGDSGWGEQFF	TGCGCCAGCAGCTTGGGAGATAGCGGGTGGGGTGAGCAGTTCTTC
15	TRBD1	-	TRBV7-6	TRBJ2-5	CASSLGQGEGETQYF	TGTGCCAGCAGCCTGGGACAGGGGGAAGGGGAGACCCAGTACTTC
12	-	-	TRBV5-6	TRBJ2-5	CASSLAKETQYF	TGTGCCAGCAGCTTAGCGAAAGAGACCCAGTACTTC
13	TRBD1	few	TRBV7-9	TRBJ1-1	CASSRQGHSEAFF	TGTGCCAGCAGCCGACAGGGGCACTCTGAAGCTTTCTTT
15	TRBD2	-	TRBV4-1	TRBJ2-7	CASSQNPGEGYEQYF	TGCGCCAGCAGCCAAAACCCGGGGGAGGGCTACGAGCAGTACTTC
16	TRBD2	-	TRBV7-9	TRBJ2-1	CASSFPTSGRANEQFF	TGTGCCAGCAGCTTCCCGACTAGCGGGAGGGCTAATGAGCAGTTCTTC
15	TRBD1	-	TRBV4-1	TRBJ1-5	CASSPWDRDNQPQHF	TGCGCCAGCAGCCCCTGGGACAGGGACAATCAGCCCCAGCATTTT
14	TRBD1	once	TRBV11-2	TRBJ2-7	CASSSGQGLYEQYF	TGTGCCAGCAGCTCGGGACAGGGACTCTACGAGCAGTACTTC
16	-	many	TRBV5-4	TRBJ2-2	CASSLGLVTSTGELFF	TGTGCCAGCAGCTTGGGACTAGTGACGAGCACCGGGGAGCTGTTTTTT
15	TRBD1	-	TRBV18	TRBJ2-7	CASSIGQGALYEQYF	TGTGCCAGCTCTATCGGACAGGGGGCTTTATACGAGCAGTACTTC
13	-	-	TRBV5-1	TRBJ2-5	CASMTSGGETQYF	TGCGCCAGCATGACTTCTGGGGGCGAGACCCAGTACTTC
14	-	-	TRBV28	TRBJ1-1	CASSLHSAGTEAFF	TGTGCCAGCAGTTTACACAGCGCGGGAACTGAAGCTTTCTTT
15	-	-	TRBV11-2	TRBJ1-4	CASSRRGGVGEKLFF	TGTGCCAGCAGCAGACGAGGGGGTGTGGGTGAAAAACTGTTTTTT
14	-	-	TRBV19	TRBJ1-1	CASSVSRGRTEAFF	TGTGCCAGTAGTGTAAGCAGGGGACGCACTGAAGCTTTCTTT
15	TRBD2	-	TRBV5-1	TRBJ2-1	CASSGRLANYNEQFF	TGCGCCAGCAGCGGTAGACTAGCAAACTACAATGAGCAGTTCTTC
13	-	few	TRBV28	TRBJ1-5	CASRLGSNQPQHF	TGTGCCAGCAGGCTTGGTAGCAATCAGCCCCAGCATTTT
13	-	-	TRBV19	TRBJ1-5	CASSGSKDQPQHF	TGTGCCAGTAGTGGTTCCAAAGATCAGCCCCAGCATTTT
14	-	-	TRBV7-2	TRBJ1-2	CASSQGNSDYGYTF	TGTGCCAGCAGCCAGGGCAATTCTGACTATGGCTACACCTTC
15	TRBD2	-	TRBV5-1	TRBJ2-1	CASSLASGAYNEQFF	TGCGCCAGCAGCTTGGCTAGCGGAGCCTACAATGAGCAGTTCTTC
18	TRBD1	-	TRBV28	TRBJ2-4	CASSLYGTGGRTKNIQYF	TGTGCCAGCAGTTTATACGGGACAGGGGGCAGAACCAAAAACATTCAGTACTTC
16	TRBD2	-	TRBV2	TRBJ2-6	CASSGAGISGANVLTF	TGTGCCAGCAGTGGAGCGGGGATCTCTGGGGCCAACGTCCTGACTTTC
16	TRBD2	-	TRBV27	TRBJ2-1	CASSLRWTSGHNEQFF	TGTGCCAGCAGTTTACGATGGACTAGCGGCCACAATGAGCAGTTCTTC
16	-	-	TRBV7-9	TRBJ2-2	CASSLGRGIDTGELFF	TGTGCCAGCAGCTTAGGTCGCGGGATCGACACCGGGGAGCTGTTTTTT
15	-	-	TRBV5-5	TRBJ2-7	CASSPSTVYAYEQYF	TGTGCCAGCAGCCCATCGACAGTGTATGCCTACGAGCAGTACTTC
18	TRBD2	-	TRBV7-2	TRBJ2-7	CASSLGTSGRTLSYEQYF	TGTGCCAGCAGCTTAGGGACTAGCGGGAGGACACTATCCTACGAGCAGTACTTC
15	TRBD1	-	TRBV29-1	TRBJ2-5	CSVVGQRGERETQYF	TGCAGCGTTGTGGGACAGAGGGGAGAGCGGGAGACCCAGTACTTC
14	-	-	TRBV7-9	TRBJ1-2	CASSLGGNNYGYTF	TGTGCCAGCAGCTTAGGGGGGAATAACTATGGCTACACCTTC
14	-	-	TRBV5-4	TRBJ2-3	CASSLGLGEDTQYF	TGTGCCAGCAGCTTGGGACTAGGGGAGGATACGCAGTATTTT
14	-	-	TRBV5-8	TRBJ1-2	CASSPQSVNYGYTF	TGTGCCAGCAGCCCCCAGTCGGTTAACTATGGCTACACCTTC
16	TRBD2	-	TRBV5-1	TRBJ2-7	CASSLAGLAGVDEQYF	TGCGCCAGCAGCTTGGCCGGGCTAGCGGGAGTCGACGAGCAGTACTTC
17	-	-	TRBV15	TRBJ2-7	CATSRDRGTLSSYEQYF	TGTGCCACCAGCAGAGATCGAGGGACACTAAGCTCCTACGAGCAGTACTTC
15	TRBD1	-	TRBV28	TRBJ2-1	CASRGRDRTYNEQFF	TGTGCCAGCAGAGGCCGGGACAGAACCTACAATGAGCAGTTCTTC
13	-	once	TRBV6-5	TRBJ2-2	CASRRAVNGELFF	TGTGCCAGCAGACGGGCGGTCAACGGGGAGCTGTTTTTT
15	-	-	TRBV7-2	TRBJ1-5	CASSSNPQEGQPQHF	TGTGCCAGCAGTAGTAACCCACAGGAGGGTCAGCCCCAGCATTTT
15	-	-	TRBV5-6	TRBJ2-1	CAACSSPCTYNEQFF	TGTGCCGCCTGTTCTAGCCCCTGTACCTACAATGAGCAGTTCTTC
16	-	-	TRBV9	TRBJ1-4	CASSVEFGGANEKLFF	TGTGCCAGCAGCGTAGAGTTTGGGGGGGCTAATGAAAAACTGTTTTTT
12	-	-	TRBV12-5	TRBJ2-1	CASGFGFNEQFF	TGTGCTAGTGGTTTCGGGTTCAATGAGCAGTTCTTC
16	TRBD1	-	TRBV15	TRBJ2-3	CATSTRQGEVTDTQYF	TGTGCCACCAGCACCCGACAGGGGGAAGTGACAGATACGCAGTATTTT
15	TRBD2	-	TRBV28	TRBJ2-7	CASSSIAGGAYEQYF	TGTGCCAGCAGTTCGATAGCGGGAGGCGCCTACGAGCAGTACTTC